This paragraph covers one TCR beta chain sequence. Its antigen remains unidentified. No base quality values were provided; no much bigger clone lies one nucleotide off. Its CDR3 holds 14 amino acids, cysteine through phenylalanine. The entry retains the CDR3 DNA only, 42 bases that are in frame from base 1. In the germline V gene (reference sequence), CDR1 corresponds to SGHNT and CDR2 to YYREEE. V sheds 6 bases and J sheds 4 bases, leaving 16 bases between their ends. Libraries came from the immunoSEQ multiplex PCR assay. The immuneACCESS repertoire file appears here via TCRdb, limited to in-frame rearrangements. These files lack a portion of the clones; in checked studies, under half of the deficit traces to unresolved V genes, and the cause of the others is not known. In this sample the table shows approximately 95,000 clones, approximately 96% of which occur a single time. The ten largest clones capture roughly 0.3% of the sample.

The data were obtained in a study of technical replicates of blood from a few donors (dated by TCRdb to about 2017). This sequence was found in a human donor in good health. The chain is made from TRBV5-4 and TRBJ1-2; the best D guess is TRBD1, with 6 bases matching. Sample: T cells isolated from PBMCs. In nucleotides, the sequence is TGTGCCAGCACCTTTTTTGGGGGCGGCTATGGCTACACCTTC. Translated, this is CASTFFGGGYGYTF.